One and the same sample provided the 27 T cell receptor beta chains below, sequenced in a study of regulatory T cells in long-lasting Graves disease. Regarding time point: newly diagnosed GD, antithyroid drugs for less than 3 months. With RNA extracted from PBMCs as input, the TCR library was made. Arm-PCR of CDR3 regions and iRepertoire HTBI primers were used to build TCR beta libraries. TCRdb passed the multiplex PCR reads through MiXCR, listing each CDR3 protein once. The sample lists approximately 540,000 distinct CDR3 sequences, more than 10% seen once, with approximately 9.6% in the top ten. These same records also appear under a second study, on T cells in Graves' hyperthyroidism and ophthalmopathy.

Sequencing used peripheral blood mononuclear cells (PBMCs), obtained at new diagnosis, from a patient treated with antithyroid drugs. The source of these receptors is a woman between 25 and 40 years old with Graves disease.

The chain recombines TRBV12-3 or TRBV12-4 with TRBJ2-1, with 7 bases identical to TRBD1. The CDR3 sequence is 16 residues long. J was trimmed by 0 bases and V by 6 bases; bases with no gene match: 8. In DNA, the CDR3 is TGTGCCAGCAGCACCACCGGGACAGTCTCCTACAATGAGCAGTTCTTC. Protein: CASSTTGTVSYNEQFF.

This clonotype has ten or more counts. The chain uses TRBV7-9 and TRBJ2-1; 12 bases map to TRBD2. Per germline, CDR1 SEHNR and CDR2 FQNEAQ (reference sequence). The CDR3 is 14 residues long. Losses at the gene ends were 6 bases for V and 6 bases for J; bases not matched to a gene: 3. CDR3 loop: CASSRTSGANEQFF. The CDR3 bases are TGTGCCAGCAGTCGGACTAGCGGGGCCAATGAGCAGTTCTTC.

This clonotype was counted at least ten times. The chain is built from TRBV12-3 or TRBV12-4 and TRBJ1-2, with 7 bases aligning to TRBD1. The CDR3 spans 14 residues. Germline trimming cut 5 bases from V and 4 bases from J; bases unmatched to any gene: 7. CDR3: CASSPDRVGYGYTF. DNA of the CDR3: TGTGCCAGCAGTCCTGACAGGGTCGGCTATGGCTACACCTTC.

This clonotype was counted at least ten times. The chain couples TRBV6-5 to TRBJ2-2; TRBD1 might be the D (5 bases). The CDR3 runs to 15 residues. V lost 3 bases and J lost 3, with 11 bases in between. Germline V gives CDR1 MNHEY, CDR2 SVGAGI. CDR3 DNA sequence: TGTGCCAGCAGTTATCAGGGCGCGGACACCGGGGAGCTGTTTTTT. Translation: CASSYQGADTGELFF.

V is TRBV20-1 and J is TRBJ1-1; tentatively, D is TRBD1 (5 bases). Germline V gene lookup returns CDR1 DFQATT and CDR2 SNEGSKA (reference sequence). This CDR3 is 14 amino acids long. V was shortened by 0 bases and J by 5 bases, with 13 bases between the two germline ends. CDR3 in amino acids: CSARDRVLRTEAFF. The CDR3 bases are TGCAGTGCTAGAGACAGGGTCTTAAGGACTGAAGCTTTCTTT.

At least ten counts were recorded for this clonotype. The CDR3 region has the DNA TGTGCCAGCAGCCCGGGACAGGGACCTTACACAGATACGCAGTATTTT. Amino acids: CASSPGQGPYTDTQYF. The chain links TRBV7-3 to TRBJ2-3, with 9 bases identical to TRBD1. Germline-derived CDR1 and CDR2 are SGHTA and FQGTGA. After removal of 5 bases from V and 2 bases from J, the junction contained 8 bases not matched to a gene. CDR3 length equals 16 residues.

This clonotype appeared many times. The chain links TRBV7-2 to TRBJ1-4; 7 bases are a match to TRBD1. After removal of 3 bases from V and 4 bases from J, the junction contained 5 bases not matched to a gene. The CDR3 has 15 residues. Germline V lookup: CDR1 SGHTA, CDR2 FQGNSA. This chain's CDR3 is CASSFGTALNEKLFF. The CDR3 nucleotides are TGTGCCAGCAGCTTCGGGACAGCACTTAATGAAAAACTGTTTTTT. The full variable domain, in which reference TRBV7-2 and TRBJ1-4 provide the parts outside the CDR3, is GAGVSQSPSNKVTEKGKDVELRCDPISGHTALYWYRQSLGQGLEFLIYFQGNSAPDKSGLPSDRFSAERTGGSVSTLTIQRTQQEDSAVYLCASSFGTALNEKLFFGSGTQLSVL.

This clonotype was seen ten or more times. The J gene is TRBJ1-1, the V gene TRBV18, with D possibly matching TRBD1 (6 bases). The CDR3 spans 14 residues. Trimming took off 5 bases at V and 1 base at J, with 11 bases between the two ends. Per the germline V gene, CDR1 is KGHSH and CDR2 is LQKENI. The CDR3 sequence is CASSESRGNTEAFF. Here the CDR3 DNA reads TGTGCCAGCTCAGAAAGCAGGGGGAACACTGAAGCTTTCTTT.

This clonotype was recorded once. One base away lies a much larger clone, so this may be a sequencing read error. V gene TRBV7-9 combines with J gene TRBJ2-7; 7 bases fit TRBD2. The CDR3 covers 19 residues. Unmatched junction bases numbered 23, after V lost 5 bases and J lost 4 bases. The V gene's germline CDR1 is SEHNR and CDR2 FQNEAQ (reference sequence). The chain's CDR3 is CASSLTSGLVGGPPYEQYF. CDR3 DNA: TGTGCCAGCAGCCTCACCTCCGGACTAGTGGGAGGCCCTCCTTACGAGCAGTACTTC.

In this sample, this clonotype turned up a few times. This chain connects TRBV19 to TRBJ1-2; 7 bases line up with TRBD1. The ends lost 5 bases at V and 6 bases at J; junction bases unmatched: 9. The CDR3 consists of 14 residues. Germline-derived CDR1 and CDR2 are LNHDA and SQIVND (reference sequence). The CDR3 loop reads CASSPGQVLDGYTF. CDR3 bases: TGTGCCAGTAGTCCAGGACAGGTTCTGGATGGCTACACCTTC.

Many counts were recorded for this clonotype. The rearrangement uses TRBV11-2 and TRBJ2-3, with TRBD2 matching 9 bases. The length of the CDR3 is 15 residues. J gave up 3 bases and V 4 bases, and 5 bases lay outside the gene matches. Germline loops: CDR1 SGHAT, CDR2 FQNNGV. The CDR3, as DNA: TGTGCCAGCAGCTATAGCGGGAGTGGGACAGATACGCAGTATTTT. Its translation is CASSYSGSGTDTQYF.

This clonotype has at least ten counts. This sequence joins TRBV9 and TRBJ2-3; either TRBD1 or TRBD2 may fit D (6 bases each). The CDR3 contains 13 residues. Trimming pared 2 bases from V and 4 bases from J, leaving 8 bases between. In germline, CDR1 is SGDLS, CDR2 YYNGEE. The CDR3 DNA is TGTGCCAGCAGCGTCGGGGGCGCAGATACGCAGTATTTT. This sequence encodes CASSVGGADTQYF.

This clonotype was recorded many times. The chain recombines TRBV15 with TRBJ2-5; the match to TRBD2 covers 8 bases. This CDR3 has 17 amino acids. V dropped 0 bases and J dropped 0; count of bases not matched to a gene: 6. CDR1 and CDR2 (germline): LNHNV, YYDKDF (reference sequence). The CDR3 DNA reads TGTGCCACCAGCAGAGATCGGGCGGGAGGCAACCAAGAGACCCAGTACTTC. Amino acids: CATSRDRAGGNQETQYF.

The chain links TRBV19 to TRBJ2-1; 7 bases are a match to TRBD2. The CDR3 length is 15 residues. Germline CDR1 is LNHDA and CDR2 is SQIVND (reference sequence). Losses at the gene ends were 6 bases for V and 2 bases for J; bases not matched to a gene: 7. The CDR3 loop is CASSKTSSAYNEQFF. CDR3 nucleotide sequence: TGTGCCAGTAGCAAGACTAGCAGCGCCTACAATGAGCAGTTCTTC.

This clonotype was found many times. The V gene is TRBV7-2, the J gene TRBJ2-7, with 15 bases fitting TRBD2. V shed 2 bases, J shed 5 bases, and the junction held 10 bases outside the gene matches. The germline gives CDR1 SGHTA, CDR2 FQGNSA. CDR3 length equals 18 residues. CDR3: CASSLSGLAGGPGDEQYF. The CDR3 nucleotides are TGTGCCAGCAGCTTATCGGGACTAGCGGGAGGTCCCGGGGACGAGCAGTACTTC.

This chain links TRBV19 with TRBJ1-1, with 7 bases lining up with TRBD1. CDR1 LNHDA and CDR2 SQIVND come from the germline V gene (reference sequence). The CDR3 is made up of 14 amino acids. J lost 7 bases, V lost 4 bases, and 9 bases had no gene match. The CDR3 spells CASSTSRRGSEAFF. CDR3 DNA: TGTGCCAGTAGTACTTCGCGCAGGGGGAGTGAAGCTTTCTTT.

Many counts were recorded for this clonotype. The rearrangement uses TRBV28 and TRBJ1-1, with D possibly matching TRBD1 (5 bases). V lost 3 bases to trimming and J lost 10 bases, with 12 bases between them. The CDR3 totals 12 residues. From germline, CDR1 is MDHEN and CDR2 SYDVKM. For the CDR3, the DNA is TGTGCCAGCAGTTTGGGGCGGCTCCGAGCTTTCTTT. It specifies CASSLGRLRAFF.

The genes are TRBV4-3 and TRBJ2-4; 8 positions match TRBD2. The CDR3 length is 15 residues. The germline gives CDR1 LGHNA, CDR2 YSLEER. J gave up 6 bases and V 0 bases, and 4 bases lay outside the gene matches. The CDR3 nucleotides read TGCGCCAGCAGCCAAGAAGCGGGAGTAAGAAACATTCAGTACTTC. It specifies CASSQEAGVRNIQYF.

This chain links TRBV6-1 with TRBJ2-1; 16 bases are a match to TRBD2. The CDR3 consists of 18 residues. CDR1 is MNHNS and CDR2 is SASEGT in the germline V gene. V shed 10 bases, J shed 4 bases, and the junction held 13 bases outside the gene matches. The CDR3 is CATPRGLAGGPRYNEQFF. The DNA for the CDR3 is TGTGCCACCCCCCGGGGACTAGCGGGAGGGCCAAGGTACAATGAGCAGTTCTTC.

This clonotype has only a few counts. V gene TRBV20-1 combines with J gene TRBJ1-4, with D unclear. The V end was cut by 0 bases, the J end by 4 bases, with 9 bases between. The CDR3 runs to 14 residues. Germline loops: CDR1 DFQATT, CDR2 SNEGSKA (reference sequence). CDR3 sequence (DNA): TGCAGTGCTAGAGATCGCGGAATTAATGAAAAACTGTTTTTT. Its translation is CSARDRGINEKLFF.

The rearrangement links TRBV24-1 to TRBJ1-1; a weak D match, TRBD1 (6 bases). Germline-derived CDR1 and CDR2 are KGHDR and SFDVKD. The CDR3 has 14 amino acids. V was clipped by 3 bases and J by 10 bases, with 17 bases between them. This chain's CDR3 is CATSDTRDTMVAFF. The CDR3 DNA is TGTGCCACCAGTGATACCCGGGACACCATGGTAGCTTTCTTT.

The sample holds many counts of this clonotype. The chain joins TRBV12-3 or TRBV12-4 to TRBJ1-2, with 7 nucleotides matching TRBD1. The J segment lost 4 bases and the V segment lost 4 bases, leaving 6 bases of the junction unmatched. The CDR3 has 14 amino acids. CDR3 amino acids: CASSYRDRTYGYTF. The CDR3 bases are TGTGCCAGCAGTTACCGGGACAGAACCTATGGCTACACCTTC.

The V call is TRBV2, the J call TRBJ1-1; D is unresolved. The V gene's germline CDR1 is SNHLY and CDR2 FYNNEI. The CDR3 contains 16 residues. Trimming left V 6 bases short and J 4 bases short, with 21 bases between. The CDR3 protein is CASSALEAPWGTEAFF. In DNA, the CDR3 is TGTGCCAGCAGCGCCCTAGAAGCCCCTTGGGGCACTGAAGCTTTCTTT.

Only a few counts were recorded for this clonotype. V is TRBV29-1 and J is TRBJ2-1; 9 bases line up with TRBD2. Losses at the gene ends were 3 bases for V and 5 bases for J; bases not matched to a gene: 17. CDR1 is SQVTM, CDR2 ANQGSEA, per germline. The CDR3 is made up of 18 amino acids. The CDR3 nucleotides are TGCAGCGTTGAGCTAGCGGGAAGTAAGAACACGTGGGACAATGAGCAGTTCTTC. Residues: CSVELAGSKNTWDNEQFF.

This clonotype was observed at least ten times. The V and J genes are TRBV28 and TRBJ2-3; 9 bases are shared with TRBD1. From germline, CDR1 is MDHEN and CDR2 SYDVKM. Germline trimming cut 10 bases from V and 0 bases from J; bases unmatched to any gene: 8. The CDR3 has 15 residues. The CDR3 here is CATSSGTGSTDTQYF. The CDR3 DNA reads TGTGCCACCTCATCCGGGACAGGGAGCACAGATACGCAGTATTTT.

The sample holds a few counts of this clonotype. V gene TRBV19 combines with J gene TRBJ2-1, with no clear D. The CDR3 consists of 16 residues. V was clipped by 3 bases and J by 5 bases, with 17 bases between them. The germline gives CDR1 LNHDA, CDR2 SQIVND (reference sequence). CDR3 amino acids: CASSIGYLRPNNEQFF. CDR3 in DNA: TGTGCCAGTAGTATTGGATACCTCCGACCAAACAATGAGCAGTTCTTC.

This clonotype has a handful of counts. The rearrangement links TRBV20-1 to TRBJ2-5; TRBD2 matches 13 bases. Looked up from germline, CDR1 is DFQATT and CDR2 is SNEGSKA (reference sequence). Trimming removed 5 bases from V and 3 bases from J; junction bases left unmatched: 0. This CDR3 has 13 residues. The CDR3 spells CSAGTSGKETQYF. CDR3 sequence (DNA): TGCAGTGCTGGGACTAGCGGGAAAGAGACCCAGTACTTC.